The sequence of this TCR beta chain was determined in a study of blood T cell repertoires in COVID-19 (dated by TCRdb to about 2020). The study in broad terms: The collaborator samples originated in the United States, Italy and Spain and spanned the acute and convalescent phases of COVID-19. The prospective study material was composed of cDNA or gDNA derived from T cells, B-cell-depleted T cells, or PBMCs. The dataset comprised deeply sampled blood TCRbeta repertoires from subjects exposed to, actively infected with, or recovered from COVID-19. The repertoires were made available in a free public database intended to serve as a resource for research on the immune response to SARS-CoV-2. Samples came from the ongoing ImmuneRACE study (first 160 participants) plus 1,254 subjects from 6 global collaborators. The sample metadata nearly always contained a de-identified subject ID, COVID-19 status, age in years and sex. Where available, HLA class I and class II types were obtained from metadata supplied by the sample provider rather than from assay-based typing. The full study reports these points: Clinical and demographic metadata were provided uncurated, with the amount varying by source and participant.

The junction shows trimming of 4 bases on V and 5 bases on J, and the gene matches do not reach 8 bases of it. From the cysteine through the phenylalanine, the CDR3 covers 15 amino acids. Of all the DNA, just the CDR3 is kept, 45 bases in frame from base 1. As encoded in the germline V gene, CDR1 is SGDLS while CDR2 is YYNGEE. In the case of this clone: Which antigen it targets is not known. No much larger clonotype is one base removed from it; base qualities were not supplied.

The immunoSEQ Assay, a bias-controlled multiplex PCR, was used to amplify TCRbeta CDR3 regions from genomic DNA. Per the original workflow: Nucleated cell counts per sample were estimated from amplification of reference gene primers within the assay. To quantify the absolute abundance of each unique TCRbeta CDR3 rearrangement, sequence reads were collapsed and filtered. Productive Simpson clonality was computed per sample as the square root of Simpson's diversity index over productive rearrangements. The table was pulled from immuneACCESS by TCRdb, which kept in-frame rearrangements only. Such tables lose some clones; where checked, under half of the loss comes from unresolved V genes, and the rest has no known cause. The D gene and trimming were derived from the DNA, and the V and J assignments and clone size from that table. In this sample the table shows about 130,000 clones, under 90% of which occur a single time. The ten largest clones capture 44% of the sample.

The collaborating institutions used their own protocols to collect whole blood in K2EDTA tubes. Collaborator samples were shipped for TCRbeta analysis as frozen whole blood, isolated PBMCs, or DNA extracted from either sample type. Sequencing was done on a sample of peripheral blood. This sequence originates from a human donor in a cohort sampled during active COVID-19. The rearranged chain carries TRBV9 and TRBJ1-4; 7 junctional bases match TRBD1. The nucleotide sequence is given as TGTGCCAGCAGCATCCGAACAGGGGAGAATGAAAAACTGTTTTTT. It is translated as CASSIRTGENEKLFF.